These T cell receptor beta chains were read from a single sample in a study of human thymus T cells. Method: immunoSEQ multiplex PCR; TCRdb's copy keeps in-frame clones and lacks some. This sample yields about 78,000 clones, of which about 96% are seen a single time; 0.031% belongs to the top ten. The sample comprised thymus tissue. These TCRs come from a boy under three years old with a congenital heart defect but otherwise immunologically healthy. Both conserved end residues are part of each CDR3. The D gene is left open where the match is weak. A row's size may be missing; if present it is once, few, many or a size class.

cdr3_aa: CASSAGTVNTGELFF; cdr3_nt: TGTGCCAGCAGTGCCGGGACAGTGAACACCGGGGAGCTGTTTTTT; clone_size: -; v_call: TRBV28; d_call: TRBD1; j_call: TRBJ2-2
cdr3_aa: CATRKGPAYEQYF; cdr3_nt: TGTGCCACCCGCAAGGGTCCCGCCTACGAGCAGTACTTC; clone_size: -; v_call: TRBV6-5; d_call: -; j_call: TRBJ2-7
cdr3_aa: CASSDRGFEEQFF; cdr3_nt: TGCGCCAGCAGTGACAGGGGTTTCGAAGAGCAGTTCTTC; clone_size: -; v_call: TRBV10-1; d_call: -; j_call: TRBJ2-1
cdr3_aa: CASSYQRPKENIQYF; cdr3_nt: TGTGCCAGCAGTTACCAAAGACCCAAAGAGAACATTCAGTACTTC; clone_size: -; v_call: TRBV6-5; d_call: -; j_call: TRBJ2-4
cdr3_aa: CASSFALRTSIYEQYF; cdr3_nt: TGTGCCAGCAGTTTCGCACTCCGGACTTCTATCTACGAGCAGTACTTC; clone_size: -; v_call: TRBV28; d_call: -; j_call: TRBJ2-7
cdr3_aa: CASSFISSPENNSPLHF; cdr3_nt: TGTGCCAGCAGCTTTATTAGCAGTCCAGAGAATAATTCACCCCTCCACTTT; clone_size: -; v_call: TRBV5-4; d_call: -; j_call: TRBJ1-6
cdr3_aa: CASSLDRGHEQYF; cdr3_nt: TGTGCCAGCAGTTTGGACAGGGGCCACGAGCAGTACTTC; clone_size: -; v_call: TRBV28; d_call: TRBD1; j_call: TRBJ2-7
cdr3_aa: CASSLKGVSYEQYF; cdr3_nt: TGTGCCAGTAGTCTAAAGGGGGTTTCCTACGAGCAGTACTTC; clone_size: -; v_call: TRBV19; d_call: -; j_call: TRBJ2-7
cdr3_aa: CAIRGTEYTEAFF; cdr3_nt: TGTGCCATCAGGGGAACAGAGTACACTGAAGCTTTCTTT; clone_size: -; v_call: TRBV10-3; d_call: -; j_call: TRBJ1-1
cdr3_aa: CASSQTQSPSRTSVFTDTQYF; cdr3_nt: TGTGCCAGCAGCCAAACCCAGAGCCCTTCCCGGACTAGCGTTTTCACAGATACGCAGTATTTT; clone_size: -; v_call: TRBV4-2; d_call: TRBD2; j_call: TRBJ2-3
cdr3_aa: CASSQEGRGRRDEQFF; cdr3_nt: TGCGCCAGCAGCCAAGAAGGCAGGGGGCGCCGTGATGAGCAGTTCTTC; clone_size: -; v_call: TRBV4-3; d_call: TRBD1; j_call: TRBJ2-1
cdr3_aa: CASSYLTVRGELEQFF; cdr3_nt: TGTGCCAGCAGTTACTTGACGGTCCGGGGGGAACTTGAGCAGTTCTTC; clone_size: -; v_call: TRBV6-5; d_call: TRBD2; j_call: TRBJ2-1
cdr3_aa: CASSISAPHTQGGTEAFF; cdr3_nt: TGTGCCAGTAGTATATCTGCCCCACACACACAGGGGGGCACTGAAGCTTTCTTT; clone_size: -; v_call: TRBV19; d_call: TRBD1; j_call: TRBJ1-1
cdr3_aa: CASSLQEVSGANVLTF; cdr3_nt: TGTGCCAGCAGCTTGCAGGAAGTCTCTGGGGCCAACGTCCTGACTTTC; clone_size: -; v_call: TRBV5-4; d_call: -; j_call: TRBJ2-6
cdr3_aa: CASSSLRGYEQYF; cdr3_nt: TGTGCCAGCAGCTCCCTTCGAGGGTACGAGCAGTACTTC; clone_size: once; v_call: TRBV13; d_call: -; j_call: TRBJ2-7
cdr3_aa: CASTKGQGLAGFEQYF; cdr3_nt: TGTGCCAGCACCAAGGGTCAAGGACTAGCGGGGTTCGAGCAGTACTTC; clone_size: -; v_call: TRBV6-7; d_call: TRBD2; j_call: TRBJ2-7
cdr3_aa: CASNGGTRWETQYF; cdr3_nt: TGTGCCAGTAACGGTGGGACTAGATGGGAGACCCAGTACTTC; clone_size: -; v_call: TRBV19; d_call: TRBD2; j_call: TRBJ2-5
cdr3_aa: CASSGRQSMGDTQYF; cdr3_nt: TGTGCCAGCAGCGGCAGACAGTCCATGGGGGATACGCAGTATTTT; clone_size: -; v_call: TRBV5-8; d_call: -; j_call: TRBJ2-3
cdr3_aa: CASDPGEVAEAFF; cdr3_nt: TGTGCCAGCGACCCCGGGGAGGTCGCTGAAGCTTTCTTT; clone_size: -; v_call: TRBV28; d_call: -; j_call: TRBJ1-1
cdr3_aa: CATSRERHTDTQYF; cdr3_nt: TGTGCCACCAGCAGAGAGAGACACACAGATACGCAGTATTTT; clone_size: -; v_call: TRBV15; d_call: -; j_call: TRBJ2-3
cdr3_aa: CASSPLVPTQPGQEYYEQYF; cdr3_nt: TGTGCCAGCTCACCACTCGTTCCTACTCAACCGGGACAGGAGTACTACGAGCAGTACTTC; clone_size: -; v_call: TRBV18; d_call: TRBD1; j_call: TRBJ2-7
cdr3_aa: CATRSLPETQYF; cdr3_nt: TGTGCCACCAGGAGTCTCCCCGAGACCCAGTACTTC; clone_size: -; v_call: TRBV19; d_call: -; j_call: TRBJ2-5
cdr3_aa: CSVPGARALGEGMGTDTQYF; cdr3_nt: TGCAGCGTCCCCGGTGCCCGGGCCCTAGGGGAGGGTATGGGGACAGATACGCAGTATTTT; clone_size: -; v_call: TRBV29-1; d_call: TRBD2; j_call: TRBJ2-3
cdr3_aa: CASSYERQGGEKLFF; cdr3_nt: TGTGCCAGCAGTTACGAAAGACAGGGCGGTGAAAAACTGTTTTTT; clone_size: -; v_call: TRBV6-5; d_call: TRBD1; j_call: TRBJ1-4
cdr3_aa: CASSQGALGRGLAKNIQYF; cdr3_nt: TGCGCCAGCAGCCAGGGTGCCTTGGGGCGGGGGCTAGCCAAAAACATTCAGTACTTC; clone_size: -; v_call: TRBV4-3; d_call: -; j_call: TRBJ2-4
cdr3_aa: CASSEPGVRGPGELFF; cdr3_nt: TGTGCCAGCAGTGAGCCTGGAGTGAGAGGGCCCGGGGAGCTGTTTTTT; clone_size: -; v_call: TRBV28; d_call: -; j_call: TRBJ2-2
cdr3_aa: CASSLGTPGRADTQYF; cdr3_nt: TGTGCCAGCAGCCTCGGGACACCTGGAAGGGCAGATACGCAGTATTTT; clone_size: -; v_call: TRBV11-2; d_call: -; j_call: TRBJ2-3
cdr3_aa: CASNPSGQAGSYGYTF; cdr3_nt: TGCGCCAGCAACCCCTCGGGACAAGCGGGCAGCTATGGCTACACCTTC; clone_size: -; v_call: TRBV4-3; d_call: -; j_call: TRBJ1-2
cdr3_aa: CASCRVTGPGETQYF; cdr3_nt: TGTGCCAGCTGTCGTGTGACAGGGCCAGGAGAGACCCAGTACTTC; clone_size: -; v_call: TRBV6-8; d_call: TRBD1; j_call: TRBJ2-5
cdr3_aa: CASSLGLAGRTSTDTQYF; cdr3_nt: TGTGCCAGCAGCCTGGGACTAGCGGGGAGAACTAGCACAGATACGCAGTATTTT; clone_size: -; v_call: TRBV5-4; d_call: TRBD2; j_call: TRBJ2-3
cdr3_aa: CASSSVSIGYGYTF; cdr3_nt: TGTGCCAGCAGTTCGGTGTCGATTGGCTATGGCTACACCTTC; clone_size: few; v_call: TRBV28; d_call: -; j_call: TRBJ1-2